The table lists the clone carrying this TCR beta chain with a count of one. Its matching antigen is unknown. This record belongs to a study of cytomegalovirus exposure and HLA in healthy donors. Whole-study results and caveats: Fewer N-insertions (relative to the roughly 670-donor mean) were reportedly seen in an Asian-associated ancestry cluster in a later analysis.

Primers included in the PCR were 60 Vbeta and 13 Jbeta primers. Authors' analysis steps: In a later analysis, the count reached tens of millions of unique TCR beta chains, with 10 million to 14 million shared. Repertoires were generated with immunoSEQ multiplex PCR, while TCRdb's copy carries only in-frame clones and drops some. That table supplies the V and J calls and clone size; D and trimming were determined from the DNA. The repertoire includes under 300,000 clones, roughly 91% of them detected once, and less than 2% sits in the top ten. The germline gives CDR1 MNHEY, CDR2 SVGAGI. The germline V and J ends were trimmed by 6 bases and 2 bases, with 15 bases remaining between them. This CDR3 is 15 amino acids long.

The TCR was taken from a girl aged 2-10 years in good health and CMV-seronegative. The sequenced material came from PBMCs. V and J are TRBV6-5 and TRBJ2-3; a possible D gene is TRBD1 (6 bases). This chain's CDR3 is CASRLQGTLTDTQYF. CDR3 DNA sequence: TGTGCCAGCAGATTACAGGGAACTCTCACAGATACGCAGTATTTT.